This T cell receptor beta chain was captured by sequencing in a study of blood T cell repertoires in COVID-19 (dated by TCRdb to about 2020). Study-wide context: The collaborator samples originated in the United States, Italy and Spain and spanned the acute and convalescent phases of COVID-19. The dataset comprised deeply sampled blood TCRbeta repertoires from subjects exposed to, actively infected with, or recovered from COVID-19. The prospective study material was composed of cDNA or gDNA derived from T cells, B-cell-depleted T cells, or PBMCs. The repertoires were released in a freely available public database meant as a resource for research on the immune response to SARS-CoV-2. The samples were drawn from the first 160 participants of the ongoing ImmuneRACE study and from 1,254 subjects provided by 6 global collaborators. Where HLA class I and class II types were available, the types were taken from metadata supplied by the sample provider, not from assay-based typing. Nearly every sample came with metadata listing a de-identified subject ID, COVID-19 status, age in years and sex. Study-wide findings and limitations: The quantity of clinical and demographic metadata differed by source and by participant and was supplied without curation.

Ends trimmed: V by 3 bases, J by 8 bases; bases unmatched to a gene: 15. The CDR3 sequence holds 18 residues, the cysteine and phenylalanine included. The sequence is cut down to CDR3 DNA, 54 bases in frame from base 1. Taken from the germline V gene (reference sequence), the CDR1 and CDR2 loops are LNHDA and SQIVND. Another Seattle source contributed samples from volunteer blood donors who had recovered from COVID-19. Each collaborating institution followed its own protocols to collect whole blood in K2EDTA tubes. Collaborator samples were shipped for TCRbeta analysis as frozen whole blood, isolated PBMCs, or DNA extracted from either sample type. A word on this clone: Its antigen remains unidentified. No base quality information exists; no much larger clone differs at one position.

TCRbeta CDR3 regions were amplified from genomic DNA by means of the immunoSEQ Assay, a bias-controlled multiplex PCR. The original pipeline was this. Within the assay, amplification of reference gene primers was used to estimate how many nucleated cells each sample contained. To quantify the absolute abundance of each unique TCRbeta CDR3 rearrangement, sequence reads were collapsed and filtered. Productive Simpson clonality was computed per sample as the square root of Simpson's diversity index over productive rearrangements. The table was pulled from immuneACCESS by TCRdb, which kept in-frame rearrangements only. Such tables lose some clones; where checked, under half of the loss comes from unresolved V genes, and the rest has no known cause. Clonal size and the V and J genes are those of that table, whereas D and trimming came from the DNA. The sample includes approximately 190,000 clones, with over 75% observed a single time. About 6.6% of the sample is taken by the ten largest.

The TCR sequence derives from a woman in her forties who had recovered from COVID-19. This receptor chain uses TRBV19 and TRBJ1-6; the junction holds 8 bases that match TRBD1. Sequences were obtained from peripheral blood. The bases read TGTGCCAGTAGTATGCGACCCCGGACAGGGATCGTGGATTCACCCCTCCACTTT. Protein translation: CASSMRPRTGIVDSPLHF.